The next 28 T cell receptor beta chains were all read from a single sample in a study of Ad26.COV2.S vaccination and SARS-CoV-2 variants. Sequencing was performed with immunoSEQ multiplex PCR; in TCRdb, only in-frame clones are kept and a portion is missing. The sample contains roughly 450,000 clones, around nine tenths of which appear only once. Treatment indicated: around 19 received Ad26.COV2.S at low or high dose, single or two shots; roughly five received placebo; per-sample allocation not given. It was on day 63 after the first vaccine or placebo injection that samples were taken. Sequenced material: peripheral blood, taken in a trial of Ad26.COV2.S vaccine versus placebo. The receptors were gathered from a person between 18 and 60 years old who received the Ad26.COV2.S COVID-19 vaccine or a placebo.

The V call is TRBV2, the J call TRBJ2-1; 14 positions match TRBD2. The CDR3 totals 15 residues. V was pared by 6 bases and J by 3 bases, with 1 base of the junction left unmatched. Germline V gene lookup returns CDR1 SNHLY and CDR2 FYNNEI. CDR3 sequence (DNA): TGTGCCAGCAGCGGACTAGCGGGGGGCTACAATGAGCAGTTCTTC. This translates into CASSGLAGGYNEQFF.

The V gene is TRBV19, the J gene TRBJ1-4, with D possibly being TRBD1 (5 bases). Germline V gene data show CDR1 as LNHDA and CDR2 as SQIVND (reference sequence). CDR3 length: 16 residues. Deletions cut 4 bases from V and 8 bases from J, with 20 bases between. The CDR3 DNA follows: TGTGCCAGTAGTACACCAGGGTCTGGAGATATCGAAAAACTGTTTTTT. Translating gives CASSTPGSGDIEKLFF.

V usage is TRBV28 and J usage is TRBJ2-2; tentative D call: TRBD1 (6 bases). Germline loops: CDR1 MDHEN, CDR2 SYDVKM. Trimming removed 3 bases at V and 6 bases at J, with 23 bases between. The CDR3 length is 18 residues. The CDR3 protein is CASSFFSQGSGSPGELFF. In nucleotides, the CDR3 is TGTGCCAGCAGTTTTTTTTCCCAGGGGTCAGGGTCACCCGGGGAGCTGTTTTTT.

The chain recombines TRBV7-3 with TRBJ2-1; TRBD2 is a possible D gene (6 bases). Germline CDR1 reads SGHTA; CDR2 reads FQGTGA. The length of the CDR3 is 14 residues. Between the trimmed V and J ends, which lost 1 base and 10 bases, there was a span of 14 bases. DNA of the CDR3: TGTGCCAGCAGCTTAATAATGCGGGACGGCGAGCAGTTCTTC. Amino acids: CASSLIMRDGEQFF.

In DNA form, the CDR3 reads TGTGCCAGCAGCGATCGGCAGGGGGGCGAGCAGTACTTC. Translation gives CASSDRQGGEQYF. This chain connects TRBV7-9 to TRBJ2-7; D perhaps matches TRBD1 (7 bases). The length of the CDR3 is 13 residues. Trimming left V 5 bases short and J 6 bases short, with 14 bases between. From germline, CDR1 is SEHNR and CDR2 FQNEAQ (reference sequence).

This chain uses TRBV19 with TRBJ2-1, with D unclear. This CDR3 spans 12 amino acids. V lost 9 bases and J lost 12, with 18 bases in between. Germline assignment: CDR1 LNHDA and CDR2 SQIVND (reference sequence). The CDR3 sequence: CASSRVGWGQFF. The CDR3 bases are TGTGCCAGCAGCCGGGTGGGGTGGGGGCAGTTCTTC.

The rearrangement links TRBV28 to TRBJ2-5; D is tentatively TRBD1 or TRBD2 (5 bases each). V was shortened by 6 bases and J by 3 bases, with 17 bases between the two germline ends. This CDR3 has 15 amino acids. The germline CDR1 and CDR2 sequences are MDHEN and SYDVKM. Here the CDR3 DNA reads TGTGCCAGCAGGGCCTCCCCAGGGACCAAAGAGACCCAGTACTTC. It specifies CASRASPGTKETQYF.

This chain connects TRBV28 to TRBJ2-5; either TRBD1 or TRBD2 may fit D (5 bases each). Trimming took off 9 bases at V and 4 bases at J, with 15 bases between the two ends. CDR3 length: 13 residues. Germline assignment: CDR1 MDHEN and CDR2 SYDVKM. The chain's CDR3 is CASSRGSSETQYF. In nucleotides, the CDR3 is TGTGCCAGTTCGAGGGGATCGTCAGAGACCCAGTACTTC.

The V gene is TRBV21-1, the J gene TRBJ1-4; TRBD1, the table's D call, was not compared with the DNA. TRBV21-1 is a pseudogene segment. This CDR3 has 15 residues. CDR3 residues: CASSIGTGGNEKLFF. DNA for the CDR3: TGTGCCAGCAGCATCGGGACAGGGGGTAATGAAAAACTGTTTTTT.

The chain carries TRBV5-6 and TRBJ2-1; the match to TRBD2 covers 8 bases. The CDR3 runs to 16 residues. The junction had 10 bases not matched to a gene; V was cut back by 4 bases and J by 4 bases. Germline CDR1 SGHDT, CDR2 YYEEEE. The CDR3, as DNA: TGTGCCAGCAGCCCGGAAGCGGGAGTTGGGTACAATGAGCAGTTCTTC. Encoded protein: CASSPEAGVGYNEQFF. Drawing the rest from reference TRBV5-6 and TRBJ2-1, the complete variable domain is DAGVTQSPTHLIKTRGQQVTLRCSPKSGHDTVSWYQQALGQGPQFIFQYYEEEERQRGNFPDRFSGHQFPNYSSELNVNALLLGDSALYLCASSPEAGVGYNEQFFGPGTRLTVL.

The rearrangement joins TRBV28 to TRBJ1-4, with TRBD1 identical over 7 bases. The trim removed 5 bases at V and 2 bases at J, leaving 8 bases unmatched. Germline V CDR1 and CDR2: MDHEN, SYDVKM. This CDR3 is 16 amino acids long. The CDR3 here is CASSKGGAGTNEKLFF. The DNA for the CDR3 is TGTGCCAGCAGTAAAGGGGGCGCGGGGACTAATGAAAAACTGTTTTTT.

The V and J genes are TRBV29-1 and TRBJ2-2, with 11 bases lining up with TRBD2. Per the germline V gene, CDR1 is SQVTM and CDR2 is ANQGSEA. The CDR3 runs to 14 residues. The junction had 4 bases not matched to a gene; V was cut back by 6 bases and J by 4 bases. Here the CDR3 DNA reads TGCAGCGTCGCAGGACTAGCGGGCACCGGGGAGCTGTTTTTT. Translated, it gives CSVAGLAGTGELFF.

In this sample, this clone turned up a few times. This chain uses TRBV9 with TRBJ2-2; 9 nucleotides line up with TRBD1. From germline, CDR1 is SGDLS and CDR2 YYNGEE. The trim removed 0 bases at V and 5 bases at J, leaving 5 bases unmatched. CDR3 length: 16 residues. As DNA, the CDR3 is TGTGCCAGCAGCGTAGGGACAGGGGTTAAAACCGGGGAGCTGTTTTTT. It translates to CASSVGTGVKTGELFF. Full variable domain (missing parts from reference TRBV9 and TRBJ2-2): DSGVTQTPKHLITATGQRVTLRCSPRSGDLSVYWYQQSLDQGLQFLIQYYNGEERAKGNILERFSAQQFPDLHSELNLSSLELGDSALYFCASSVGTGVKTGELFFGEGSRLTVL.

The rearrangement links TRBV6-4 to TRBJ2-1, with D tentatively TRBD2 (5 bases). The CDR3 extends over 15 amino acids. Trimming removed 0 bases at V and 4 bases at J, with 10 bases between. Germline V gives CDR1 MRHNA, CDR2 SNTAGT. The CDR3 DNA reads TGTGCCAGCAGTGACTCGGCGGGCTCATACAATGAGCAGTTCTTC. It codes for CASSDSAGSYNEQFF.

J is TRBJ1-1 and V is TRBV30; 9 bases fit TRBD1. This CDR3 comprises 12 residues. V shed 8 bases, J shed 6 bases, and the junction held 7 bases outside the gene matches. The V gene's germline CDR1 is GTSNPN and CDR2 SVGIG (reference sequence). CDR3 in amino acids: CAAGQGRAEAFF. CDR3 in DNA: TGTGCCGCGGGACAGGGTCGGGCTGAAGCTTTCTTT.

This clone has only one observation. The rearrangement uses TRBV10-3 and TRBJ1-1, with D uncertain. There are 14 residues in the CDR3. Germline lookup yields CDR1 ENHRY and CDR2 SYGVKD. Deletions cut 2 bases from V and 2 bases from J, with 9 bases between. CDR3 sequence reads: CAISETSANTEAFF. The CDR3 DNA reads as TGTGCCATCAGTGAGACATCAGCTAACACTGAAGCTTTCTTT.

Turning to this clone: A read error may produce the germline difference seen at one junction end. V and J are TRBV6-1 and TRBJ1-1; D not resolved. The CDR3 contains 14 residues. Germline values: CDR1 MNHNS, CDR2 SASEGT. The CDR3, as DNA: TGTGCCAGCACTGAAATGGGGTACCCCACTGAAGCTTTCTTT. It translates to CASTEMGYPTEAFF.

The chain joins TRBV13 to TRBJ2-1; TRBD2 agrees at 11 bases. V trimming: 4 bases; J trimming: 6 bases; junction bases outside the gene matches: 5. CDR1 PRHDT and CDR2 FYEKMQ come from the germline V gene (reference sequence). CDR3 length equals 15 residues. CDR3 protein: CASSSLAGVINEQFF. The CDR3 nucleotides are TGTGCCAGCAGCTCACTAGCGGGAGTCATCAATGAGCAGTTCTTC.

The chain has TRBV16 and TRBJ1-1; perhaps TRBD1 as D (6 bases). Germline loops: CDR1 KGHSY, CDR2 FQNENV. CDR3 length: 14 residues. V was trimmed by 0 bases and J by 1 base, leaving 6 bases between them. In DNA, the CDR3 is TGTGCCAGCAGCCAATCGGACAGGAACACTGAAGCTTTCTTT. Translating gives CASSQSDRNTEAFF.

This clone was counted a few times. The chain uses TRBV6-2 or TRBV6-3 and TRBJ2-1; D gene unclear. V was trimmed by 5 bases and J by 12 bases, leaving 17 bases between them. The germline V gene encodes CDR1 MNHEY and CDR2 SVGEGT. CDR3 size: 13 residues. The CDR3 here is CASSRTSKSWQFF. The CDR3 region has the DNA TGTGCCAGCAGTCGAACCAGCAAGAGCTGGCAGTTCTTC.

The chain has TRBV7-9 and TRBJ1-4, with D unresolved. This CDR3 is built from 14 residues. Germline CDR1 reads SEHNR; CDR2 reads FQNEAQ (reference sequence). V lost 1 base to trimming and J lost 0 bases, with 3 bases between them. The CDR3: CASSLVPTNEKLFF. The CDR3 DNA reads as TGTGCCAGCAGCTTAGTTCCAACTAATGAAAAACTGTTTTTT.

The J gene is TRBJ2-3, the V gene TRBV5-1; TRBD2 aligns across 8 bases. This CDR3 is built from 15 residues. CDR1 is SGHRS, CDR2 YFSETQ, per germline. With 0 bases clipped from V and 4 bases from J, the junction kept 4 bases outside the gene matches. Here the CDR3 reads CASSLAGGASDTQYF. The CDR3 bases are TGCGCCAGCAGCTTGGCCGGGGGGGCATCAGATACGCAGTATTTT. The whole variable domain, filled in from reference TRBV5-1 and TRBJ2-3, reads KAGVTQTPRYLIKTRGQQVTLSCSPISGHRSVSWYQQTPGQGLQFLFEYFSETQRNKGNFPGRFSGRQFSNSRSEMNVSTLELGDSALYLCASSLAGGASDTQYFGPGTRLTVL.

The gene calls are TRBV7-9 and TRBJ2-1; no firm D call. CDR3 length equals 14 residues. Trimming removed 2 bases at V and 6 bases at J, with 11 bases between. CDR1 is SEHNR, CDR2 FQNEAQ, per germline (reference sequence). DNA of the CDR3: TGTGCCAGCAGCTTAAGCGCGGCCCTCAATGAGCAGTTCTTC. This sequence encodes CASSLSAALNEQFF.

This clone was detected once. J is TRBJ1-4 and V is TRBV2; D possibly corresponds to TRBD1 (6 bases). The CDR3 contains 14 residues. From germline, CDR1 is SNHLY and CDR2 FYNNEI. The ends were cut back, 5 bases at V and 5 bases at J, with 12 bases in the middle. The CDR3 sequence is CASSPQGGNEKLFF. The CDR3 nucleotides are TGTGCCAGCAGTCCACAGGGTGGGAATGAAAAACTGTTTTTT.

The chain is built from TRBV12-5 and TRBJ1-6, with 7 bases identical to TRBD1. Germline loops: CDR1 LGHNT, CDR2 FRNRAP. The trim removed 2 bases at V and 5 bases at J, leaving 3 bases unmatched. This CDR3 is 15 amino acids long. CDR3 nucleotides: TGTGCTAGTGGTTTGAGGGACAGTAATAATTCACCCCTCCACTTT. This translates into CASGLRDSNNSPLHF.

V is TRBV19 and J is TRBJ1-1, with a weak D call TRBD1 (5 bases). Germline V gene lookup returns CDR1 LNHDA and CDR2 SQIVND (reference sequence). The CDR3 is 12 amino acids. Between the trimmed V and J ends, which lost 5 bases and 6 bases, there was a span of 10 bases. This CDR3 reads CASSFRGAEAFF. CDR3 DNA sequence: TGTGCCAGTAGTTTTCGGGGCGCTGAAGCTTTCTTT.

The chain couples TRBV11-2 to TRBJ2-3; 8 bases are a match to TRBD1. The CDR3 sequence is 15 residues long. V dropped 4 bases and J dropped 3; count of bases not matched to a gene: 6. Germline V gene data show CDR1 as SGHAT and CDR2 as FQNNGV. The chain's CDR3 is CASSSPTGATDTQYF. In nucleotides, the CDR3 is TGTGCCAGCAGCTCCCCGACAGGGGCGACAGATACGCAGTATTTT.

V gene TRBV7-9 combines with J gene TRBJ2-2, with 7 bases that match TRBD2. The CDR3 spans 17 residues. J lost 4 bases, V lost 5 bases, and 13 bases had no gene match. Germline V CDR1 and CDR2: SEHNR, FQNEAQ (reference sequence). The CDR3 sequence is CASSPLVGWGGTGELFF. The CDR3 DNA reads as TGTGCCAGCAGCCCCCTTGTCGGGTGGGGGGGCACCGGGGAGCTGTTTTTT.